The clone carrying this T cell receptor beta chain came up once. The data were produced by immunoSEQ multiplex PCR, yet TCRdb's version contains in-frame clones alone and is incomplete. The data hold around 77,000 clones, with 92% observed a single time. The sample comes from a study of human versus mouse CDR3 diversity and MHC coevolution. V lost 4 bases and J lost 5; bases outside the gene matches: 6. The CDR3 contains 13 residues. The germline CDR1 and CDR2 sequences are SGHRS and YFSETQ. The material sequenced was naive CD4+ T cells from blood. Subset given: CD45RO-negative CD62L-positive naive CD4 T cells. This receptor was identified in a person aged 25 to 69 in good health. V gene TRBV5-1 combines with J gene TRBJ2-7; 7 nucleotides match TRBD2. CDR3 in amino acids: CASSSKAGNEQYF. CDR3 sequence (DNA): TGCGCCAGCAGCAGTAAAGCGGGAAACGAGCAGTACTTC.